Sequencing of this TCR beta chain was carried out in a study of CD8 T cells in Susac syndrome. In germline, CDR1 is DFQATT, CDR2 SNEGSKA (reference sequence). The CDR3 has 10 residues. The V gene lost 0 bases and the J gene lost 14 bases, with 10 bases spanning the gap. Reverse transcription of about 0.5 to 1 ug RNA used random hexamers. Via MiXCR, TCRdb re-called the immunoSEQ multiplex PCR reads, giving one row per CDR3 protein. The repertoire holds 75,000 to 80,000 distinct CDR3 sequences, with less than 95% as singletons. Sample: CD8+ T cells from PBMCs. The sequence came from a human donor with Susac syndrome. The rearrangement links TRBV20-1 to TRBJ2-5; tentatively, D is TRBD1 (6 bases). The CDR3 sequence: CSARERDTYF. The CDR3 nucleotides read TGCAGTGCTAGAGAAAGGGACACCTACTTC.